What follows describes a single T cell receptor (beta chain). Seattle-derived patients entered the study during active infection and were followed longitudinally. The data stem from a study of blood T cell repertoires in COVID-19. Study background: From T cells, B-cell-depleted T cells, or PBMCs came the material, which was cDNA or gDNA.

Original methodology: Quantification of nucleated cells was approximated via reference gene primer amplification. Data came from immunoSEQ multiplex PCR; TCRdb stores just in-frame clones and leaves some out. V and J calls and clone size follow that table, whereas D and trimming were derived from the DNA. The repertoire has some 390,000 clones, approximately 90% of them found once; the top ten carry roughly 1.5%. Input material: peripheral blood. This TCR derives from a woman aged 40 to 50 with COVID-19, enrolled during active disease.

The CDR3 reads CATSDSVSDTQYF. CDR3 coding DNA: TGTGCCACCAGTGATTCGGTGTCAGATACGCAGTATTTT. V usage is TRBV24-1 and J usage is TRBJ2-3; no firm D call. With 2 bases removed from V and 4 bases from J, the gap between germline ends came to 6 bases. The germline gives CDR1 KGHDR, CDR2 SFDVKD. The CDR3 sequence is 13 residues long.